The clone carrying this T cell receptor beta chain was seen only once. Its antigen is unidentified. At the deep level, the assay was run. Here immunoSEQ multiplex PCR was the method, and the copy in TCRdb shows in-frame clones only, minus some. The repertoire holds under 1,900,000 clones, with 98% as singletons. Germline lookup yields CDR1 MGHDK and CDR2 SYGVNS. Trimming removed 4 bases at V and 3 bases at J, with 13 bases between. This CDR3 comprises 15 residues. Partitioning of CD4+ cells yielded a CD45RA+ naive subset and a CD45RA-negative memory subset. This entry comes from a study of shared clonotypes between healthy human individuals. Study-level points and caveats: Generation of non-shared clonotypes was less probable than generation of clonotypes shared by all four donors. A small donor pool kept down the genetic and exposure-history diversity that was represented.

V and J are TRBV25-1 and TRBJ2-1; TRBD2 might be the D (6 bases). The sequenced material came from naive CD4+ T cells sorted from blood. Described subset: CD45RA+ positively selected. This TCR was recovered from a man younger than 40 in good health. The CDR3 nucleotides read TGTGCCAGCAGTGGGACCGGGGGATACTACAATGAGCAGTTCTTC. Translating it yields CASSGTGGYYNEQFF.